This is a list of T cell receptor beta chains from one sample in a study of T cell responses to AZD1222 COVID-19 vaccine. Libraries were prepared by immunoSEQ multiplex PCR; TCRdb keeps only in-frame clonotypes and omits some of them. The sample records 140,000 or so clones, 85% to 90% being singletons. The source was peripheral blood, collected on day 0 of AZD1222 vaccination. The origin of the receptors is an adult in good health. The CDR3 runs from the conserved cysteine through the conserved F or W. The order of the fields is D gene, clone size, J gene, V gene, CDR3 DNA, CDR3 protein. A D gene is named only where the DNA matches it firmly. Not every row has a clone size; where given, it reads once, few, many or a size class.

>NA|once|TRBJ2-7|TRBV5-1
TGCGCCAGCAGCTTGGCACAGGGGGGGCCTAACTACGAGCAGTACTTC
CASSLAQGGPNYEQYF
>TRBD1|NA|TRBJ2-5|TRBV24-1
TGTGCCACCAGTGATTGGGGGACAGGGGGCCAAGAGACCCAGTACTTC
CATSDWGTGGQETQYF
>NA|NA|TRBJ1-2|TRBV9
TGTGCCAGCAGCGTAGGTCGTCGGACACTCTATGGCTACACCTTC
CASSVGRRTLYGYTF
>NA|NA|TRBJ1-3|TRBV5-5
TGTGCCAGCAGTTCTGGTCCGAGCTCTGGAAACACCATATATTTT
CASSSGPSSGNTIYF
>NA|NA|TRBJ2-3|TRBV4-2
TGTGCCAGCAGCCAAGATCAAGGGCGCGAAGATACGCAGTATTTT
CASSQDQGREDTQYF
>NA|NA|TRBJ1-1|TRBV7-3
TGTGCCAGCAGCCCGTTCGGAGGGGTGAACACTGAAGCTTTCTTT
CASSPFGGVNTEAFF
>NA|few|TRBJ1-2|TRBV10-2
TGCGCCAGCAGTGATTCGTCAGAAACTAACTATGGCTACACCTTC
CASSDSSETNYGYTF
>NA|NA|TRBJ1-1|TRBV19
TGTGCCAGTAGTATAAATCCCAACTTCCCGGGCCAAGCTTTCTTT
CASSINPNFPGQAFF
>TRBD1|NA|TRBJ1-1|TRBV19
TGTGCCAGTAGTATTGGGACAGTGAACACTGAAGCTTTCTTT
CASSIGTVNTEAFF
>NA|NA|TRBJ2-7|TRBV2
TGTGCCAGCAGTGACGTGGAGGTTATTAGCTCCTACGAGCAGTACTTC
CASSDVEVISSYEQYF
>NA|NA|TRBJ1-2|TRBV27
TGTGCCAGCAGTTTTGGACAGTTTTATGGCTACACCTTC
CASSFGQFYGYTF
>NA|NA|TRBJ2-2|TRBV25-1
TGTGCCAGCTCCTCCGGGACACAAAACACCGGGGAGCTGTTTTTT
CASSSGTQNTGELFF
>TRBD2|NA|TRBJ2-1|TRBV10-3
TGTGCCATCAGTGCCCTAGCGGGGAGGGCCGGGGATGAGCAGTTCTTC
CAISALAGRAGDEQFF
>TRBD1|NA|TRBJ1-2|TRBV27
TGTGCCAGCAGTCTAGGACAGGGAAATGGCTACACCTTC
CASSLGQGNGYTF
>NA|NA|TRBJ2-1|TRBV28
TGTGCCAGCAACGGACAGCTTAGAAATGAGCAGTTCTTC
CASNGQLRNEQFF
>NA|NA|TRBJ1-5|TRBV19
TGTGCCAGTAGTATACGGGTCTTGAGTCAGGGAGGTCAGCCCCAGCATTTT
CASSIRVLSQGGQPQHF
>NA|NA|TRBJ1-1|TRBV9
TGTGCCAGCAGCGTAGTGAATGAAGCTTTCTTT
CASSVVNEAFF
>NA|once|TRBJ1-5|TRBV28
TGTGCCAGCAGTCCCTCCCCGGGCAATCAGCCCCAGCATTTT
CASSPSPGNQPQHF
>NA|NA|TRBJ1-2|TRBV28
TGTGCCAGCAGTTCTCCGGGCCGTGGGAGCTATGGCTACACCTTC
CASSSPGRGSYGYTF
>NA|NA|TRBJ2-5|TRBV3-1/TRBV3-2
TGTGCCAGCAGCCAAATGACAGGTCAAGAGACCCAGTACTTC
CASSQMTGQETQYF
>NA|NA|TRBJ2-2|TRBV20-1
TGCAGTGCGGGCGGCGGGGAGCTGTTTTTT
CSAGGGELFF
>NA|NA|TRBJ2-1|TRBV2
TGTGCCAGCAGTGTGGGGACTTCCCCAAATGAGCAGTTCTTC
CASSVGTSPNEQFF
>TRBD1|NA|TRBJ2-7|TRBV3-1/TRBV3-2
TGTGCCAGCAGCCTGCGAGACAGGGGTGGCGAGCAGTACTTC
CASSLRDRGGEQYF
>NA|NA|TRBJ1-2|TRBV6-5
TGTGCCAGCAGCCCGGACAGATTACGTGGCTACACCTTC
CASSPDRLRGYTF
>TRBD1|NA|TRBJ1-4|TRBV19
TGTGCCAGTAGGACTACAGGGGGGACGGCAAAACTGTTTTTT
CASRTTGGTAKLFF
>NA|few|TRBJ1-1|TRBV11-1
TGTGCCAGCAGCTTAGTGTCAGACTTAGCTGAAGCTTTCTTT
CASSLVSDLAEAFF
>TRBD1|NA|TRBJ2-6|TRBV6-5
TGTGCCAGCAGAACAGGACAGGGCCGGGCCAACGTCCTGACTTTC
CASRTGQGRANVLTF
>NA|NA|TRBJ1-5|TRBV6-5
TGTGCCAGCAGTTACTTGGGGTTCGAGCATTTT
CASSYLGFEHF
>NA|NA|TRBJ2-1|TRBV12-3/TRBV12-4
TGTGCCAGTACCCCCGGTCGGGGGAATGAGCAGTTCTTC
CASTPGRGNEQFF
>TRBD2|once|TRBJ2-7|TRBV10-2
TGCGCCAGCAGTGAGGATTGGCGGGAGAGGTCCTACGAGCAGTACTTC
CASSEDWRERSYEQYF
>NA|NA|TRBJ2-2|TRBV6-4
TGTGCCAGCAGTGACTCAGGGGGCACCGGGGAGCTGTTTTTT
CASSDSGGTGELFF
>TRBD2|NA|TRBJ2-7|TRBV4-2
TGTGCCAGCAGCCAAGAACTACTAGCGGGACCTTACGAGCAGTACTTC
CASSQELLAGPYEQYF
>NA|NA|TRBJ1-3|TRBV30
TGTGCCTGGAGTGTAGGGGGAAATAGAAACACCATATATTTT
CAWSVGGNRNTIYF
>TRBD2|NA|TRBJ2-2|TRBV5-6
TGTGCCAGCAGCTTGGTCGTCGGAGCGGGGAGTCTAGGCGGGGAGCTGTTTTTT
CASSLVVGAGSLGGELFF
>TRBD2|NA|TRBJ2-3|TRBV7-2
TGTGCCAGCAGCTTAGTTGTGTCCGGCGGGAGATCAAGAGATACGCAGTATTTT
CASSLVVSGGRSRDTQYF
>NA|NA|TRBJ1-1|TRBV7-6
TGTGCCAGCAGCTTCGCCCGGAGGGGTGACTTGGACACTGAAGCTTTCTTT
CASSFARRGDLDTEAFF
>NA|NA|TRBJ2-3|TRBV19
TGTGCCAGTAGTATCGGCAGGCGGACACGTAGCACAGATACGCAGTATTTT
CASSIGRRTRSTDTQYF
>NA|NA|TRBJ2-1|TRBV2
TGTGCCAGCACTCGATACTACAATGAGCAGTTCTTC
CASTRYYNEQFF
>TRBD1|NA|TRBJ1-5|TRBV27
TGTGCCAGCAGTCCAGGGACAGGCGATCAGCCCCAGCATTTT
CASSPGTGDQPQHF
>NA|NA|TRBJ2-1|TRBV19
TGTGCCAGTAGTTCTTTGGACAGCTCCTACAATGAGCAGTTCTTC
CASSSLDSSYNEQFF
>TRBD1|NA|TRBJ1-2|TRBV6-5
TGTGCCAGCAGTTACTCGTTCTTAGGACAGGGCTATGGCTACACCTTC
CASSYSFLGQGYGYTF
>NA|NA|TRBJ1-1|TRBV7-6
TGTGCCAGCAGCGACCGGGACGGAAGCAAGAACACTGAAGCTTTCTTT
CASSDRDGSKNTEAFF
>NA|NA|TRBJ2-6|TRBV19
TGTGCCAGTAGTATCCGAGGGGCTGGGGCCAACGTCCTGACTTTC
CASSIRGAGANVLTF
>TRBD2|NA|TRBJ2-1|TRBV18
TGTGCCAGCTCACCAATCGGGACTAGCCTTGGTGAGCAGTTCTTC
CASSPIGTSLGEQFF
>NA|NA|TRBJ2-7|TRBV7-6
TGTGCCAGCAGCAACGGGACGGCGAGCTCCTACGAGCAGTACTTC
CASSNGTASSYEQYF
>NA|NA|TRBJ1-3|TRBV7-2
TGTGCCAGCAGCTTCGTGGACACCATATATTTT
CASSFVDTIYF
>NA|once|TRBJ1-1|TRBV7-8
TGTGCCAGCAGCATGAAGGGGGAACCGAACACTGAAGCTTTCTTT
CASSMKGEPNTEAFF
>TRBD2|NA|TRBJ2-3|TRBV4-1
TGCGCCAGCAGCCACCCGGGACTAGCGGGAGTGGGCACGGGTACAGATACGCAGTATTTT
CASSHPGLAGVGTGTDTQYF
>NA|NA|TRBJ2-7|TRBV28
TGTGCCAGCAGTCACTACGAGCAGTACTTC
CASSHYEQYF
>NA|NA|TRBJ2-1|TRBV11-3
TGTGCCAGCAGCTCGAGACTAGACAATGAGCAGTTCTTC
CASSSRLDNEQFF